Reported below is one TCR beta chain. This sample was included in a study of blood T cell repertoires in COVID-19. Study details: Samples representing acute and convalescent COVID-19 were sourced from the United States, Italy and Spain. Sources were T cells, B-cell-depleted T cells, or PBMCs; the material itself was cDNA or gDNA.

Two negative PCRs, clearance, or symptom resolution were required of recovered Cohort 3 donors. This CDR3 region has 11 residues. Germline V CDR1 and CDR2: MGHRA, YSYEKL. V was shortened by 7 bases and J by 9 bases, with 10 bases between the two germline ends. Assay used: immunoSEQ multiplex PCR; TCRdb lists only in-frame clones, some missing. The table shows hundreds of thousands of clones, with approximately 85% occurring only once. This sequence originates from a woman aged 45-65 years who had recovered from COVID-19. The rearrangement links TRBV4-1 to TRBJ2-1, with D uncertain. The sequencing sample was made of PBMCs or T cells enriched from blood (not recorded which). The CDR3 sequence is CASTTLGEQFF. CDR3 nucleotides: TGCGCCAGCACCACCCTCGGTGAGCAGTTCTTC.